This TCR beta chain stems from a study of T-cell reconstitution after alpha-beta-depleted transplantation in children. Unique molecular identifiers were used to barcode this TCRbeta library. Each CDR3 protein gets one entry after TCRdb re-called the PCR reads with MiXCR. The sample includes roughly 500,000 distinct CDR3 sequences, around 13% of them seen just once. This clonotype was counted between two and nine times. The germline V gene has CDR1 LGHNA and CDR2 YSLEER. V was cut by 0 bases and J by 1 base, with 9 bases left in between. The CDR3 is made up of 15 amino acids. The V gene is TRBV4-3, the J gene TRBJ1-1, with unresolved D. The sample was PBMCs from the stem cell graft donor, taken from the stem cell graft. The TCR originated in a human donor who donated a stem cell graft to a child with combined immunodeficiency. The CDR3 loop reads CASSQDRGKNTEAFF. The CDR3 coding sequence is TGCGCCAGCAGCCAAGATCGCGGAAAGAACACTGAAGCTTTCTTT.